The present TCR beta chain was sequenced within a study of technical replicates of blood from several donors. The length of the CDR3 is 14 residues. Trimming pared 4 bases from V and 5 bases from J, leaving 14 bases between. CDR1 is SNHLY and CDR2 is FYNNEI in the germline V gene. TCRdb's table, derived via immunoSEQ multiplex PCR, lists solely in-frame clones and lacks some. This sample has around 72,000 clones, with 85% to 95% found just once. This sequence joins TRBV2 and TRBJ1-2; maybe TRBD1 (6 bases). Sequenced material: T cells isolated from PBMCs. This TCR derives from a human donor in good health. This CDR3 reads CASSATGSLYGYTF. The CDR3 nucleotides read TGTGCCAGCAGTGCAACAGGGAGTCTATATGGCTACACCTTC.